This T cell receptor (beta chain) was observed in a study of cytomegalovirus exposure and HLA in healthy donors. Repertoires were generated with immunoSEQ multiplex PCR, while TCRdb's copy carries only in-frame clones and drops some. The table lists 220,000 or so clones, around 87% of them singletons. This clone was picked up a small number of times. What it binds is not known. Trimming shortened V by 6 bases and J by 1 base, and 13 bases separated the two germline ends. Germline V gene lookup returns CDR1 MDHEN and CDR2 SYDVKM. This CDR3 has 14 residues. Overall study findings and caveats: A few CMV-associated chains proved CMV antigen-specific in vitro.

The chain couples TRBV28 to TRBJ2-7, with D perhaps TRBD1 (6 bases). Material: PBMCs. The sequence was obtained from a woman aged 18-29 years in good health and CMV-seropositive. The CDR3 DNA reads as TGTGCCAGCAGCCTCCGGGACACATCCTACGAGCAGTACTTC. Its protein is CASSLRDTSYEQYF.